This entry lists 25 T cell receptor beta chains sequenced from one sample in a study of control samples from healthy donors and cancer patients. Method: immunoSEQ multiplex PCR; TCRdb's copy keeps in-frame clones and lacks some. Counted here are around 100,000 clones, roughly 90% occurring once; the ten biggest clones make up approximately 20%. Sequenced input: PBMCs. The receptors shown here come from a man aged 55 to 70 with lung cancer.

The J gene is TRBJ1-2, the V gene TRBV5-6; D is perhaps TRBD1 (6 bases). The germline CDR1 and CDR2 sequences are SGHDT and YYEEEE. V dropped 1 base and J dropped 6 bases, with 16 bases sitting between them. This CDR3 comprises 15 residues. This chain's CDR3 is CASSLLGAQLDGYTF. The CDR3 nucleotides are TGTGCCAGCAGCTTGCTGGGGGCGCAATTAGATGGCTACACCTTC.

The chain links TRBV19 to TRBJ1-2, with 9 bases matching TRBD1. The length of the CDR3 is 17 residues. The J segment lost 0 bases and the V segment lost 5 bases, leaving 10 bases of the junction unmatched. Germline values: CDR1 LNHDA, CDR2 SQIVND (reference sequence). CDR3 DNA sequence: TGTGCCAGTAGTGCCCAGGGACAGGGTCCCTCTAACTATGGCTACACCTTC. Protein sequence: CASSAQGQGPSNYGYTF.

CDR3 sequence reads: CASSVTSSGNTIYF. Written as DNA, the CDR3 is TGTGCCAGCAGCGTTACAAGCTCTGGAAACACCATATATTTT. V is TRBV9 and J is TRBJ1-3, with D uncertain. Trimming left V 2 bases short and J 0 bases short, with 6 bases between. In germline, CDR1 is SGDLS, CDR2 YYNGEE. The CDR3 sequence is 14 residues long.

The chain is built from TRBV19 and TRBJ2-1, with no clear D. The V end lost 8 bases, the J end lost 8 bases, and 19 bases lay between the germline ends. The CDR3 is 14 amino acids. Germline V gene data show CDR1 as LNHDA and CDR2 as SQIVND (reference sequence). CDR3 sequence reads: CASAPRQLEDEQFF. In DNA form, the CDR3 reads TGTGCCAGTGCCCCGCGGCAGCTCGAAGATGAGCAGTTCTTC.

The chain recombines TRBV27 with TRBJ2-5; 9 nucleotides match TRBD1. CDR1 is MNHEY and CDR2 is SMNVEV in the germline V gene (reference sequence). The CDR3 loop spans 16 amino acids. V gave up 5 bases and J gave up 6 bases; unmatched junction bases: 13. The CDR3 sequence: CASSPGQGQVEKTQYF. CDR3 sequence (DNA): TGTGCCAGCAGTCCAGGACAGGGGCAGGTGGAGAAGACCCAGTACTTC.

This clone was recorded once. The rearrangement links TRBV9 to TRBJ1-4, with TRBD1 identical over 7 bases. V was clipped by 0 bases and J by 4 bases; unmatched bases: 3. This CDR3 is 15 amino acids long. Germline CDR1 is SGDLS and CDR2 is YYNGEE. In DNA form, the CDR3 reads TGTGCCAGCAGCGTAGGGACAGGAGATAATGAAAAACTGTTTTTT. It is translated as CASSVGTGDNEKLFF.

Worth noting for this clone: Additional DNA sequences in this sample encode the identical CDR3. The J gene is TRBJ1-5, the V gene TRBV12-3 or TRBV12-4; 7 bases are a match to TRBD1. The ends lost 7 bases at V and 7 bases at J; junction bases unmatched: 4. The CDR3 contains 12 residues. The CDR3 region is CASTLGGQPQHF. CDR3 nucleotide sequence: TGTGCCAGCACCCTAGGGGGCCAGCCCCAGCATTTT.

The CDR3 loop is CASSSTEGAKNIQYF. The CDR3 DNA reads as TGTGCCAGCAGCTCCACCGAGGGGGCCAAAAACATTCAGTACTTC. The rearrangement links TRBV5-4 to TRBJ2-4; D assignment may be TRBD1 or TRBD2 (5 bases each). The CDR3 has 15 residues. Germline-derived CDR1 and CDR2 are SGHNT and YYREEE (reference sequence). V dropped 3 bases and J dropped 1 base, with 11 bases sitting between them.

This clone was counted between two and nine times. The chain joins TRBV25-1 to TRBJ2-5; maybe TRBD1 (6 bases). The germline V gene has CDR1 MGHDK and CDR2 SYGVNS. Trimming stripped 3 bases from V and 1 base from J, with 12 bases between. The CDR3 spans 15 residues. The CDR3 bases are TGTGCCAGCAGTGACCCCGGGACATTCCAAGAGACCCAGTACTTC. Encoded protein: CASSDPGTFQETQYF.

V and J are TRBV9 and TRBJ2-2; no firm D call. In germline, CDR1 is SGDLS, CDR2 YYNGEE. This CDR3 is built from 16 residues. Trimming stripped 0 bases from V and 6 bases from J, with 15 bases between. This CDR3 is CASSVDNPAVSGELFF. CDR3 nucleotides: TGTGCCAGCAGCGTAGATAACCCGGCGGTGTCCGGGGAGCTGTTTTTT.

This chain links TRBV9 with TRBJ2-5; D is unresolved. The CDR3 is made up of 12 amino acids. Trimming pared 0 bases from V and 4 bases from J, leaving 4 bases between. Germline V CDR1 and CDR2: SGDLS, YYNGEE. The CDR3 spells CASSVERETQYF. Written as DNA, the CDR3 is TGTGCCAGCAGCGTAGAGAGAGAGACCCAGTACTTC.

This rearrangement joins TRBV7-9 to TRBJ2-1; 7 nucleotides align to TRBD1. With 5 bases clipped from V and 6 bases from J, the junction kept 10 bases outside the gene matches. In germline, CDR1 is SEHNR, CDR2 FQNEAQ (reference sequence). The CDR3 is made up of 15 amino acids. The CDR3 reads CASSPTGTVTNEQFF. In nucleotides, the CDR3 is TGTGCCAGCAGCCCCACCGGGACAGTCACCAATGAGCAGTTCTTC.

The chain carries TRBV7-2 and TRBJ2-3, with D uncertain. The V end was cut by 5 bases, the J end by 6 bases, with 6 bases between. The germline CDR1 and CDR2 sequences are SGHTA and FQGNSA. The CDR3 has 11 residues. CDR3 sequence: CASSVGDTQYF. The CDR3 DNA reads as TGTGCCAGCAGCGTGGGGGATACGCAGTATTTT.

The gene calls are TRBV7-9 and TRBJ1-5; TRBD1 might be the D (5 bases). Germline V gene sequence: CDR1 SEHNR, CDR2 FQNEAQ (reference sequence). The CDR3 is made up of 16 amino acids. The V and J ends lost 1 base and 2 bases respectively, with 12 bases between them. CDR3: CASSLGDGGGNQPQHF. CDR3 nucleotides: TGTGCCAGCAGCTTAGGGGATGGGGGAGGCAATCAGCCCCAGCATTTT.

The gene calls are TRBV27 and TRBJ2-1; 10 nucleotides line up with TRBD2. Germline CDR1 reads MNHEY; CDR2 reads SMNVEV (reference sequence). The CDR3 runs to 16 residues. V lost 3 bases, J lost 5 bases, and 7 bases stayed unmatched. The CDR3, as DNA: TGTGCCAGCAGTTTCTCTAGCGGGGGCAAAAACAATGAGCAGTTCTTC. The encoded protein is CASSFSSGGKNNEQFF.

The chain uses TRBV5-1 and TRBJ2-7; possibly TRBD2 for D (5 bases). The CDR3 length is 18 residues. Trimming pared 2 bases from V and 0 bases from J, leaving 21 bases between. From germline, CDR1 is SGHRS and CDR2 YFSETQ. As DNA, the CDR3 is TGCGCCAGCAGCTTACTAGGAGGAGCAGGTTCCTACTCCTACGAGCAGTACTTC. Amino acids: CASSLLGGAGSYSYEQYF.

The chain combines TRBV10-2 with TRBJ2-3, with 8 bases aligning to TRBD2. This CDR3 spans 13 amino acids. Per the germline V gene, CDR1 is WSHSY and CDR2 is SAAADI. With V trimmed by 3 bases and J by 6 bases, 2 bases remained unmatched. This CDR3 reads CASSEVAGDTQYF. As DNA, the CDR3 is TGCGCCAGCAGTGAAGTAGCGGGGGATACGCAGTATTTT.

The chain is built from TRBV24-1 and TRBJ2-3, with 7 bases that match TRBD2. Germline V lookup: CDR1 KGHDR, CDR2 SFDVKD. The CDR3 is 17 residues long. V was clipped by 1 base and J by 0 bases; unmatched bases: 6. In nucleotides, the CDR3 is TGTGCCACCAGTGATTTATCTAGCGGCACTAGCACAGATACGCAGTATTTT. This sequence encodes CATSDLSSGTSTDTQYF.

The chain recombines TRBV7-9 with TRBJ2-5, with 10 bases identical to TRBD1. From germline, CDR1 is SEHNR and CDR2 FQNEAQ (reference sequence). The CDR3 consists of 15 residues. The ends lost 5 bases at V and 3 bases at J; junction bases unmatched: 6. In DNA form, the CDR3 reads TGTGCCAGCAGCATCGACAGGGGGCTTGAAGAGACCCAGTACTTC. This encodes CASSIDRGLEETQYF.

There are a few counts of this clone. This chain connects TRBV6-6 to TRBJ1-5; weak D call: TRBD1 (5 bases). The germline V gene has CDR1 MNHNY and CDR2 SVGAGI (reference sequence). V was trimmed by 8 bases and J by 4 bases, leaving 15 bases between them. The CDR3 is 14 residues long. The CDR3 sequence: CASLEQGPNQPQHF. In nucleotides, the CDR3 is TGTGCCAGCCTGGAGCAGGGACCAAATCAGCCCCAGCATTTT.

The V and J genes are TRBV10-1 and TRBJ2-2; D might be TRBD1 or TRBD2, each matching 7 bases. V was trimmed by 6 bases and J by 4 bases, leaving 15 bases between them. This CDR3 contains 15 residues. Germline lookup yields CDR1 WNHNN and CDR2 SYGVQD (reference sequence). CDR3 amino acids: CASRGGTASTGELFF. The CDR3 bases are TGCGCCAGCAGGGGGGGGACAGCGTCCACCGGGGAGCTGTTTTTT.

A remark on this clone: Other DNA sequences in the same sample also yield this CDR3. The V gene is TRBV27, the J gene TRBJ2-2; 9 positions match TRBD2. The length of the CDR3 is 17 residues. Germline V lookup: CDR1 MNHEY, CDR2 SMNVEV (reference sequence). The CDR3 loop reads CPTSSETRGGRTGELFF. The DNA of the CDR3 is TGTCCCACCAGTTCAGAAACGCGGGGGGGCCGGACCGGGGAGCTGTTTTTT.

The V call is TRBV7-2, the J call TRBJ2-5; TRBD1 aligns across 8 bases. J gave up 1 base and V 1 base, and 8 bases lay outside the gene matches. Germline V gene lookup returns CDR1 SGHTA and CDR2 FQGNSA. The CDR3 has 17 amino acids. The CDR3 DNA sequence: TGTGCCAGCAGCTTAGTCTGGGCAGGGGGCAGCCAAGAGACCCAGTACTTC. It codes for CASSLVWAGGSQETQYF.

The chain recombines TRBV25-1 with TRBJ1-1; no definite D call. V lost 3 bases to trimming and J lost 1 base, with 9 bases between them. CDR1 and CDR2 (germline): MGHDK, SYGVNS. This CDR3 has 14 residues. DNA for the CDR3: TGTGCCAGCAGTGACAGGTCTCCGAACACTGAAGCTTTCTTT. It encodes CASSDRSPNTEAFF.

The chain recombines TRBV5-1 with TRBJ1-6; 10 nucleotides align to TRBD1. The CDR3 has 18 amino acids. Germline-derived CDR1 and CDR2 are SGHRS and YFSETQ. With 0 bases clipped from V and 2 bases from J, the junction kept 5 bases outside the gene matches. Here the CDR3 reads CASSLEGTGVTYNSPLHF. DNA of the CDR3: TGCGCCAGCAGCTTGGAGGGGACAGGGGTGACCTATAATTCACCCCTCCACTTT.